This is a list of T cell receptor beta chains from one sample in a study of blood T cell repertoires in COVID-19. TCRdb's copy holds only in-frame clones and misses some; the assay was immunoSEQ multiplex PCR. Of 84,000 or so clones listed, roughly 80% were seen once; the top ten hold around 16%. Sequenced input: peripheral blood. The receptors stem from a woman aged 80 or over with acute or convalescent COVID-19. CDR3s include the opening cysteine and the closing phenylalanine or tryptophan. Each record gives: clone size, D gene, J gene, V gene, CDR3 DNA, CDR3 protein. The D gene is left open where the match is weak. Rows may omit the clone size; those that give it use once, few, many or a size class.

. TRBD1 TRBJ2-7 TRBV3-1/TRBV3-2 TGTGCCAGCAGCCCCGGGACAGGGGGCTTCTCCTACGAGCAGTACTTC CASSPGTGGFSYEQYF
once TRBD1 TRBJ1-4 TRBV5-4 TGTGCCAGCAGCCCGGGACAGCGTGATGAAAAACTGTTTTTT CASSPGQRDEKLFF
. TRBD2 TRBJ2-5 TRBV20-1 TGCGGATATAGCGGGCCAGAGACCCAGTACTTC CGYSGPETQYF
. TRBD2 TRBJ2-1 TRBV3-1/TRBV3-2 TGTGCCAGCAGCCAAGGAAGACTAGCGGGGGATTACAATGAGCAGTTCTTC CASSQGRLAGDYNEQFF
. . TRBJ2-3 TRBV5-4 TGTGCCAGCAGGACAGATCTTAGCACAGATACGCAGTATTTT CASRTDLSTDTQYF
. TRBD1 TRBJ1-2 TRBV18 TGTGCCAGCTCACCCGGACAGGGGGCCGGTGGCTACACCTTC CASSPGQGAGGYTF
. . TRBJ1-2 TRBV5-1 TGCGCCAGCAGCTTCGGTCCCAACTATGGCTACACCTTC CASSFGPNYGYTF
. . TRBJ1-1 TRBV19 TGTGCCAGTAGTCGGAGGGAGGTTGGTCTGACTGAAGCTTTCTTT CASSRREVGLTEAFF
. TRBD2 TRBJ2-7 TRBV28 TGTGCCCATAGGCAAAGCGGGGGAAGATACGAGCAGTACTTC CAHRQSGGRYEQYF
. . TRBJ2-7 TRBV3-1/TRBV3-2 TGTGCCAGCAGCCAAGTAAGGGGCGAGCAGTACTTC CASSQVRGEQYF
few . TRBJ2-2 TRBV24-1 TGTGCCACCAGTGAGGGCTCTTTCACCGGGGAGCTGTTTTTT CATSEGSFTGELFF
once TRBD1 TRBJ1-2 TRBV6-6 TGTGCCAGCAGTCGAATCTCGGTCAGGGGGGTTCGAAACTATGGCTACACCTTC CASSRISVRGVRNYGYTF
. TRBD1 TRBJ1-3 TRBV24-1 TGTGCCACCAGTCCCCCTCCGGGACAGGGTGACCCTGGAAACACCATATATTTT CATSPPPGQGDPGNTIYF
. TRBD2 TRBJ2-1 TRBV19 TGTGCCTCCAGGCGGGCGGGGGAGGCCTACAATGAGCAGTTCTTC CASRRAGEAYNEQFF
. . TRBJ2-2 TRBV11-3 TGTGCCAGCAGCCCCGATCGGTGGGGGGGCCAAACCGGGGAGCTGTTTTTT CASSPDRWGGQTGELFF
. . TRBJ2-7 TRBV7-2 TGTGCCAGCAGCCCTCGCGGGCCATCTTCCGAGCAGTACTTC CASSPRGPSSEQYF
once TRBD1 TRBJ2-7 TRBV27 TGTGCCAGCAGTTTATCGGGGACAGCGATTTTCTACGAGCAGTACTTC CASSLSGTAIFYEQYF
. . TRBJ2-7 TRBV4-1 TGCGCCAGCAGCCAAGGCGCTAGGACGGACACCTACGAGCAGTACTTC CASSQGARTDTYEQYF
. . TRBJ2-7 TRBV6-2/TRBV6-3 TGTGCCAGCAGTTACCCCTTTAGGGGCGAGCAGTACTTC CASSYPFRGEQYF
many . TRBJ1-2 TRBV9 TGTGCCAGCAGCCCTGCCGGGACAAAGAGTGGCTACACCTTC CASSPAGTKSGYTF
once TRBD1 TRBJ1-2 TRBV6-5 TGTGCCAGCACCGTGGGACAGAACTATGGCTACACCTTC CASTVGQNYGYTF
few . TRBJ1-1 TRBV20-1 TGCAGTGCTAGTAGCGGTGATGGCACTGAAGCTTTCTTT CSASSGDGTEAFF